This passage covers 28 T cell receptor beta chains from one sample sequenced in a study of read filtering for tumor transcriptome and immune sequencing. Molecular barcoded adaptors covering alpha/delta and beta/gamma chains were used on roughly 400 ng RNA. TCRdb reanalysed the reads using MiXCR and keeps one entry per CDR3 protein. Counted here are approximately 58,000 distinct CDR3 sequences, 12% occurring once; the ten biggest clones make up roughly 17%. Sequenced: a population of CD138-negative cells sorted from bone marrow. The receptors here all came from a donor at least 40 years old with multiple myeloma.

In this sample, this clonotype turned up many times. J is TRBJ2-4 and V is TRBV6-1; 7 bases are a match to TRBD2. CDR3 length: 17 amino acids. Per germline, CDR1 MNHNS and CDR2 SASEGT. J was trimmed by 6 bases and V by 1 base; bases with no gene match: 12. Here the CDR3 reads CASSEVRGGGELNIQYF. In DNA form, the CDR3 reads TGTGCCAGCAGTGAAGTGAGGGGTGGGGGGGAGCTAAACATTCAGTACTTC.

This clonotype was seen repeatedly, ten times or more. V is TRBV6-1 and J is TRBJ2-5; tentatively, D is TRBD2 (6 bases). The CDR3 consists of 12 residues. V was pared by 7 bases and J by 9 bases, with 15 bases between. Germline lookup yields CDR1 MNHNS and CDR2 SASEGT. This chain's CDR3 is CASNLGRGSQYF. CDR3 in DNA: TGTGCCAGCAATCTAGGTCGGGGGTCCCAGTACTTC.

This sequence joins TRBV7-6 and TRBJ2-1; TRBD1 matches 8 bases. Germline trimming cut 0 bases from V and 7 bases from J; bases unmatched to any gene: 5. The CDR3 totals 15 residues. Germline values: CDR1 SGHVS, CDR2 FNYEAQ. This CDR3 is CASSLAAGGWNEQFF. The CDR3 nucleotides are TGTGCCAGCAGCTTAGCGGCAGGGGGCTGGAATGAGCAGTTCTTC.

This chain links TRBV27 with TRBJ1-3; D gene ambiguous. Germline V lookup: CDR1 MNHEY, CDR2 SMNVEV (reference sequence). This CDR3 has 14 amino acids. Trimming shortened V by 5 bases and J by 2 bases, and 10 bases separated the two germline ends. The CDR3 sequence is CASSPLGAGNTIYF. The CDR3 DNA sequence: TGTGCCAGCAGTCCGCTCGGGGCTGGAAACACCATATATTTT.

This clonotype was counted many times. This rearrangement joins TRBV7-3 to TRBJ2-7, with 9 bases lining up with TRBD1. Germline V CDR1 and CDR2: SGHTA, FQGTGA. V lost 1 base to trimming and J lost 2 bases; unmatched junction nucleotides: 9. There are 17 residues in the CDR3. The CDR3 is CASSLIGGTGITYEQYF. CDR3 bases: TGTGCCAGCAGCTTAATAGGGGGGACAGGGATTACCTACGAGCAGTACTTC.

As concerns this clonotype: The CDR3 carries no conserved terminal phenylalanine or tryptophan, so it likely arises from a read error. The chain joins TRBV11-2 to TRBJ2-7, with D uncertain. V was clipped by 5 bases and J by 4 bases, with 15 bases between them. Germline loops: CDR1 SGHAT, CDR2 FQNNGV. This CDR3 comprises 14 residues. The CDR3 is CASSPLIGFYEQYL. In DNA form, the CDR3 reads TGTGCCAGCAGCCCCCTCATAGGTTTTTACGAGCAGTACCTC.

This clonotype was seen ten or more times. The rearrangement joins TRBV12-3 or TRBV12-4 to TRBJ2-3; tentatively, D is TRBD2 (6 bases). CDR3 size: 17 residues. Trimming took 1 base from V and 7 from J, leaving 21 bases between them. The CDR3 region has the DNA TGTGCCAGCAGTTTAGGGTCAGGCGGGGTCCGCAGGAATACGCAGTATTTT. The encoded protein is CASSLGSGGVRRNTQYF.

This clonotype was seen repeatedly, ten times or more. This chain uses TRBV2 with TRBJ1-1, with D unclear. Germline CDR1 and CDR2: SNHLY and FYNNEI. The CDR3 is made up of 13 amino acids. Trimming cost V 4 bases and J 6 bases, with 12 bases left between them. CDR3 sequence reads: CASSVRILSEAFF. CDR3 sequence (DNA): TGTGCCAGCAGTGTGAGAATCTTATCTGAAGCTTTCTTT.

This clonotype was recorded many times. The gene calls are TRBV7-9 and TRBJ2-7; D perhaps matches TRBD1 (6 bases). The CDR3 contains 15 residues. V lost 4 bases to trimming and J lost 2 bases, with 15 bases between them. Germline loops: CDR1 SEHNR, CDR2 FQNEAQ (reference sequence). This chain's CDR3 is CASSYTTTGTYEQYF. The CDR3 DNA reads TGTGCCAGCAGCTATACGACTACAGGGACCTACGAGCAGTACTTC. Based on the CDR3 plus reference TRBV7-9 and TRBJ2-7, the full variable domain is DTGVSQNPRHKITKRGQNVTFRCDPISEHNRLYWYRQTLGQGPEFLTYFQNEAQLEKSRLLSDRFSAERPKGSFSTLEIQRTEQGDSAMYLCASSYTTTGTYEQYFGPGTRLTVT.

This clonotype was detected once. The chain couples TRBV6-1 to TRBJ2-1; D ambiguous. Germline V gene data show CDR1 as MNHNS and CDR2 as SASEGT. Trimming stripped 2 bases from V and 0 bases from J, with 14 bases between. This CDR3 is 17 amino acids long. Written as DNA, the CDR3 is TGTGCCAGCAGTGAATTAGGATTCGGCAGCTCCTACAATGAGCAGTTCTTC. It is translated as CASSELGFGSSYNEQFF.

The sample holds a few counts of this clonotype. At one end, the junction sequence differs from germline, possibly due to a read error. This chain's CDR3 is CASSLLGEGYAYTF. CDR3 coding DNA: TGTGCCAGCAGTTTATTGGGAGAGGGCTATGCCTACACCTTC. The chain is built from TRBV12-3 or TRBV12-4 and TRBJ1-2; D unresolved. CDR3 length equals 14 residues.

This clonotype was picked up many times. The chain has TRBV2 and TRBJ2-7; TRBD1 matches at 8 bases. This CDR3 has 14 amino acids. With 7 bases clipped from V and 2 bases from J, the junction kept 7 bases outside the gene matches. The germline gives CDR1 SNHLY, CDR2 FYNNEI. The DNA of the CDR3 is TGTGCCAGCAAAACTACAGGGGGGACCTACGAGCAGTACTTC. This codes for CASKTTGGTYEQYF.

Notes on this clonotype: A much larger clone differs from this one at a single base, so this may be a read error. The chain uses TRBV11-2 and TRBJ2-3, with TRBD2 matching over 15 bases. CDR1 and CDR2 from the germline V gene are SGHAT and FQNNGV. The V and J ends lost 3 bases and 6 bases, in that order; junction bases with no gene match: 10. CDR3 size: 18 residues. This chain's CDR3 is CASSFTRTSGGALDTQYF. DNA for the CDR3: TGTGCCAGCAGCTTCACACGGACTAGCGGGGGGGCTCTGGATACGCAGTATTTT.

There are many counts of this clonotype. The chain links TRBV4-1 to TRBJ2-7; tentatively, D is TRBD1 (6 bases). This CDR3 is built from 16 residues. The germline V and J ends were trimmed by 1 base and 2 bases, with 15 bases remaining between them. The V gene's germline CDR1 is MGHRA and CDR2 YSYEKL. CDR3 coding DNA: TGCGCCAGCAGCCAAGGTCTGGGGACAACCACCTACGAGCAGTACTTC. As protein: CASSQGLGTTTYEQYF.

Concerning this clonotype: This may be a read error, as it is one base from a much larger clone. This chain joins TRBV20-1 and TRBJ2-7; possibly TRBD1 or TRBD2 for D (5 bases each). V was shortened by 4 bases and J by 12 bases, with 22 bases between the two germline ends. The germline V gene has CDR1 DFQATT and CDR2 SNEGSKA (reference sequence). The CDR3 contains 13 residues. The CDR3 is CSATESPEMRGYF. The CDR3 coding sequence is TGCAGTGCTACCGAGAGCCCCGAAATGAGGGGGTACTTC.

This clonotype has ten or more counts. The chain uses TRBV7-3 and TRBJ2-1; TRBD2 might be the D (7 bases). The V gene's germline CDR1 is SGHTA and CDR2 FQGTGA. Deletions cut 6 bases from V and 10 bases from J, with 13 bases between. The length of the CDR3 is 12 residues. The CDR3 sequence: CASSLRGGEQFF. The CDR3 DNA reads as TGTGCCAGCAGTCTCAGGGGAGGGGAGCAGTTCTTC.

In the case of this clonotype: This may stem from a read error, because a much larger clone lies one nucleotide away. This chain connects TRBV10-1 to TRBJ2-2; tentatively, D is TRBD2 (6 bases). This CDR3 comprises 15 residues. CDR1 and CDR2 (germline): WNHNN, SYGVQD (reference sequence). The CDR3 nucleotides read TGCGCCAGCAGTGAGTCGCGGGGAAACACCGGGGAGCTGCTTTTT. This codes for CASSESRGNTGELLF.

This clonotype has ten or more counts. V and J are TRBV6-5 and TRBJ1-2; possibly TRBD1 for D (5 bases). Trimming pared 10 bases from V and 4 bases from J, leaving 16 bases between. Germline-derived CDR1 and CDR2 are MNHEY and SVGAGI. The CDR3 is 13 amino acids. CDR3 coding DNA: TGTGCCATCCGGACACCTGGAGGCTATGGCTACACCTTC. Translating gives CAIRTPGGYGYTF.

The chain couples TRBV5-1 to TRBJ1-1; D is uncertain. Trimming shortened V by 3 bases and J by 2 bases, and 8 bases separated the two germline ends. The CDR3 consists of 13 residues. Germline assignment: CDR1 SGHRS and CDR2 YFSETQ. CDR3 nucleotide sequence: TGCGCCAGCAGCTCCCTTGGAAACACTGAAGCTTTCTTT. Its protein product is CASSSLGNTEAFF.

The rearrangement uses TRBV10-3 and TRBJ2-7, with TRBD1 matching 8 bases. V shed 3 bases and J 0 bases; nucleotides not matched to a gene: 4. The germline V gene encodes CDR1 ENHRY and CDR2 SYGVKD. The CDR3 has 15 amino acids. Here the CDR3 DNA reads TGTGCCATCAGTGACACAGGGGGTAGCTCCTACGAGCAGTACTTC. This encodes CAISDTGGSSYEQYF.

About this clonotype: This may be a read error: a much more frequent sequence differs by one nucleotide. The rearrangement links TRBV7-7 to TRBJ2-7; 8 nucleotides align to TRBD1. The better agreement between TRBJ2-1 and the DNA end casts doubt on the J call. Looked up from germline, CDR1 is SSHAT and CDR2 is FNYEAQ (reference sequence). The CDR3 length is 14 residues. The CDR3 DNA is TGTGCTAGCAGCCCGACGACAGGGGCCTACGAGCAGTTCTTC. Translated: CASSPTTGAYEQFF.

There are many counts of this clonotype. The V gene is TRBV27, the J gene TRBJ1-5; 8 bases agree with TRBD1. Germline CDR1 is MNHEY and CDR2 is SMNVEV (reference sequence). After removal of 5 bases from V and 2 bases from J, the junction contained 5 bases not matched to a gene. The CDR3 spans 15 residues. The chain's CDR3 is CASSVDRVGNQPQHF. CDR3 DNA sequence: TGTGCCAGCAGTGTGGACAGGGTTGGCAATCAGCCCCAGCATTTT.

Many counts were recorded for this clonotype. The V and J genes are TRBV12-3 or TRBV12-4 and TRBJ1-5; D might be TRBD1 (5 bases). V was cut by 6 bases and J by 4 bases, with 10 bases left in between. The CDR3 spans 13 residues. The CDR3 DNA sequence: TGTGCCAGCAGAGACAGTGCAAATCAGCCCCAGCATTTT. It specifies CASRDSANQPQHF.

This clonotype was recorded at least ten times. This rearrangement joins TRBV5-1 to TRBJ2-6, with unresolved D. V was clipped by 5 bases and J by 4 bases, with 10 bases between them. The CDR3 length is 14 residues. Germline-derived CDR1 and CDR2 are SGHRS and YFSETQ. CDR3 sequence: CASSIGSGANVLTF. The CDR3 nucleotides read TGCGCCAGCAGTATAGGGTCCGGGGCCAACGTCCTGACTTTC.

At least ten counts were recorded for this clonotype. V is TRBV18 and J is TRBJ1-1; maybe TRBD1 (5 bases). Germline CDR1 reads KGHSH; CDR2 reads LQKENI. Trimming took 2 bases from V and 1 from J, leaving 8 bases between them. The CDR3 is made up of 14 amino acids. The CDR3: CASSPTGANTEAFF. The CDR3 region has the DNA TGTGCCAGCTCACCAACCGGGGCGAACACTGAAGCTTTCTTT.

As regards this clonotype: A much larger clone sits a single nucleotide away, making a read error possible. J is TRBJ1-1 and V is TRBV11-2; the D gene is possibly TRBD1 (5 bases). Per germline, CDR1 SGHAT and CDR2 FQNNGV. V was pared by 5 bases and J by 4 bases, with 17 bases between. The CDR3 totals 15 residues. CDR3 bases: TGTGCCAGCAGCCTTTCGGGGCGGCCTACCACTGAAGCTTTCTTT. Translated, it gives CASSLSGRPTTEAFF.

This clonotype was observed at least ten times. The J gene is TRBJ1-1, the V gene TRBV7-9; weak D call: TRBD1 (6 bases). Germline V lookup: CDR1 SEHNR, CDR2 FQNEAQ (reference sequence). The CDR3 extends over 13 amino acids. Trimming pared 1 base from V and 3 bases from J, leaving 6 bases between. CDR3 in amino acids: CASSLEGDTEAFF. Written as DNA, the CDR3 is TGTGCCAGCAGCTTAGAGGGGGACACTGAAGCTTTCTTT. The full variable domain, in which reference TRBV7-9 and TRBJ1-1 provide the parts outside the CDR3, is DTGVSQNPRHKITKRGQNVTFRCDPISEHNRLYWYRQTLGQGPEFLTYFQNEAQLEKSRLLSDRFSAERPKGSFSTLEIQRTEQGDSAMYLCASSLEGDTEAFFGQGTRLTVV.

Many counts were recorded for this clonotype. The rearrangement uses TRBV5-1 and TRBJ2-1; weak D call: TRBD1 (5 bases). Germline V gene data show CDR1 as SGHRS and CDR2 as YFSETQ. The CDR3 totals 16 residues. V was clipped by 3 bases and J by 5 bases, with 18 bases between them. The DNA of the CDR3 is TGCGCCAGCAGCTCTAAGCGACAGAACGGCGACAATGAGCAGTTCTTC. Translated: CASSSKRQNGDNEQFF. Based on the CDR3 plus reference TRBV5-1 and TRBJ2-1, the full variable domain is KAGVTQTPRYLIKTRGQQVTLSCSPISGHRSVSWYQQTPGQGLQFLFEYFSETQRNKGNFPGRFSGRQFSNSRSEMNVSTLELGDSALYLCASSSKRQNGDNEQFFGPGTRLTVL.